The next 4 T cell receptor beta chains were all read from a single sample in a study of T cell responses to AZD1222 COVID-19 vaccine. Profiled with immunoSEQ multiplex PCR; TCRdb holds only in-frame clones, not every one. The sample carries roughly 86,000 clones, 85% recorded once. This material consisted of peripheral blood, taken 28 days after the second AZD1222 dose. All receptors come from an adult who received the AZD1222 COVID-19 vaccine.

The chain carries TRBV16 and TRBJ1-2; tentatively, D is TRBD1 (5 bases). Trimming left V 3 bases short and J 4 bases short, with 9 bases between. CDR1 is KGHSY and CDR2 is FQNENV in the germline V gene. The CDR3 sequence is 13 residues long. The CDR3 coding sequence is TGTGCCAGCAGCCAGGGGCCCATCTATGGCTACACCTTC. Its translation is CASSQGPIYGYTF.

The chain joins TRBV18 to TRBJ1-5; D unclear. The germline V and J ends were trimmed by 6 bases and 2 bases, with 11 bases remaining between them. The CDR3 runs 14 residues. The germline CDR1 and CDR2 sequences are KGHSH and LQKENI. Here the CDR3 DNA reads TGTGCCAGCTCTCGTCTAGAAGGCAATCAGCCCCAGCATTTT. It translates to CASSRLEGNQPQHF.

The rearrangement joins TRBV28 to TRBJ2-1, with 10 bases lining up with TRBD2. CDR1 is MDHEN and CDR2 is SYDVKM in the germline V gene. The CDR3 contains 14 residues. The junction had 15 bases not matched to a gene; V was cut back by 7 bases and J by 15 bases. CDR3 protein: CASTVGLAGVSLFF. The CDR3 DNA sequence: TGTGCCAGCACCGTCGGGCTAGCGGGAGTATCCTTGTTCTTC. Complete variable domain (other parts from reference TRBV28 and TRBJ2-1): DVKVTQSSRYLVKRTGEKVFLECVQDMDHENMFWYRQDPGLGLRLIYFSYDVKMKEKGDIPEGYSVSREKKERFSLILESASTNQTSMYLCASTVGLAGVSLFFGPGTRLTVL.

CDR3 sequence reads: CASSNPRGGELFF. CDR3 in DNA: TGTGCCAGCAGTAATCCCCGGGGCGGGGAGCTGTTTTTT. V usage is TRBV11-2 and J usage is TRBJ2-2, with a possible D match to TRBD2 (5 bases). Per the germline V gene, CDR1 is SGHAT and CDR2 is FQNNGV. This CDR3 contains 13 residues. Trimming took off 6 bases at V and 7 bases at J, with 12 bases between the two ends.